This T cell receptor beta chain was captured in a study of T cells in Graves' hyperthyroidism and ophthalmopathy. General observations from the study: Ophthalmopathy was separated from stable hyperthyroidism by a 13 V-J model. Blood also carried most thyroid clonotypes expanded above 0.001.

This clonotype was seen at least ten times. Its antigen is currently unknown. Clinical symptoms, serum thyroxine, TRAb, thyroid ultrasound and orbital computed tomography established diagnosis. Predating any ophthalmopathy symptoms, the blood sample was taken at first hyperthyroidism diagnosis. Amplification targeted TCR beta CDR3 regions from RNA transcripts. The TCR CDR3 first-round RT-PCR relied on the HTBI primer set. A single record per CDR3 protein comes from TCRdb applying MiXCR to the multiplex PCR reads. The sample carries some 250,000 distinct CDR3 sequences, approximately 14% recorded once. This sequence was found in a middle-aged woman with Graves' hyperthyroidism that later progressed to Graves' ophthalmopathy. Sequencing was carried out using blood.

The CDR3 DNA is TGTGCCAGCAGTTACTCCTCGGGGGGGGTCACAGATACGCAGTATTTT. This sequence encodes CASSYSSGGVTDTQYF. The V and J genes are TRBV6-5 and TRBJ2-3, with 8 bases fitting TRBD2. Trimming at V came to 0 bases and at J to 2 bases, leaving 4 bases not matched to a gene. This CDR3 contains 16 residues. CDR1 and CDR2 from the germline V gene are MNHEY and SVGAGI.